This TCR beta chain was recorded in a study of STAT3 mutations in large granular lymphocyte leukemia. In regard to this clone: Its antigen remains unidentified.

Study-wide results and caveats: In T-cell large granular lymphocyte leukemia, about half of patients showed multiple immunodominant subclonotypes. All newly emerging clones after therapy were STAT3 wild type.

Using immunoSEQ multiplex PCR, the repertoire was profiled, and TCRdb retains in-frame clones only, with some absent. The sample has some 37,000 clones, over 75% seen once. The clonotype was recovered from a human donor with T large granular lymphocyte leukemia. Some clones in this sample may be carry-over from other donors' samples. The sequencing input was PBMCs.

The CDR3 is CTSSQVTGGESNEKLFF. The CDR3 region has the DNA TGCACCAGCAGCCAAGTTACAGGGGGAGAATCTAATGAAAAACTGTTTTTT. The rearrangement uses TRBV1 and TRBJ1-4; the table's TRBD1 call for D was not verified on the DNA. TRBV1 is annotated as a pseudogene. This CDR3 has 17 residues.